Listed below are T cell receptor beta chains from one sample, sequenced in a study of blood T cell repertoires in COVID-19. Clones were sequenced by immunoSEQ multiplex PCR, and TCRdb holds only the in-frame ones, with some missing. The data contain some 110,000 clones, 87% of them seen just once; the ten biggest clones take up 7.7%. Material for sequencing was peripheral blood. All receptors come from a human donor in a cohort sampled during active COVID-19. CDR3s include the opening cysteine and the closing phenylalanine or tryptophan. D genes are given only for firm matches. A row's size may be missing; if present it is once, few, many or a size class.

abundance,v_gene,j_gene,d_gene,CDR3aa
.,TRBV12-5,TRBJ2-2,TRBD2,CASGSGLAVNTGELFF
once,TRBV7-9,TRBJ2-1,.,CASSLGGVNGEQFF
.,TRBV9,TRBJ2-1,TRBD2,CASSVVGLAGGPGNEQFF
.,TRBV6-6,TRBJ2-3,.,CASTQNRATDTQYF
.,TRBV11-2,TRBJ2-5,.,CASSLGPLQETQYF
.,TRBV19,TRBJ1-2,.,CASYALTGRVYGYTF
.,TRBV19,TRBJ1-1,.,CASVSSGGNTEAFF
.,TRBV21-1,TRBJ2-5,.,CASPPLGAGMSPYQETQYF
.,TRBV19,TRBJ1-6,TRBD1,CASQETGGNSPLHF
once,TRBV20-1,TRBJ2-5,TRBD2,CSASQTSGRPGETQYF
.,TRBV7-9,TRBJ1-1,.,CASSLVQGGTEAFF
once,TRBV24-1,TRBJ2-2,TRBD2,CATSDRTSGRSGELFF
.,TRBV10-3,TRBJ2-2,.,CAISAAGTNTGELFF
.,TRBV20-1,TRBJ1-2,.,CSARTDYGYTF
once,TRBV18,TRBJ2-7,TRBD2,CASSPGTGLAQSYEQYF
.,TRBV5-1,TRBJ2-2,TRBD2,CASDSGGATGELFF
.,TRBV10-3,TRBJ2-4,.,CAISESEAEAKNIQYF
.,TRBV2,TRBJ1-2,TRBD1,CASRVTGVNYGYTF
.,TRBV30,TRBJ1-3,.,CAWSVAEGPGNTIYF
.,TRBV2,TRBJ2-3,TRBD2,CASTPTSGSGTQYF
.,TRBV2,TRBJ1-1,TRBD1,CASTSLGTDEEAFF
.,TRBV3-1/TRBV3-2,TRBJ1-5,.,CASSHDRVQPQHF
.,TRBV3-1/TRBV3-2,TRBJ2-4,.,CASSQAFPRENIQYF
.,TRBV24-1,TRBJ2-5,.,CATSAQGQETQYF
.,TRBV2,TRBJ1-1,.,CASSLSRTEAFF
.,TRBV5-4,TRBJ2-4,TRBD1,CASSLAGGSAKNIQYF
.,TRBV28,TRBJ1-3,.,CASRRYSFSGNTIYF
few,TRBV7-9,TRBJ1-1,.,CASWSQGGGEAFF
.,TRBV28,TRBJ2-7,TRBD2,CASSPTTGTSDYEQYF
.,TRBV14,TRBJ2-3,.,CASSQVSFRRGHTDTQYF
.,TRBV11-2,TRBJ1-4,TRBD1,CASRQGTTNEKLFF
.,TRBV7-2,TRBJ2-7,TRBD2,CASSSLGGGVVYEQYF
.,TRBV18,TRBJ2-5,.,CASSPRDTEGETQYF
.,TRBV2,TRBJ2-3,TRBD2,CASCLIAGARDTQYF
.,TRBV5-1,TRBJ1-6,TRBD1,CASSLPGGEGSPLHF
.,TRBV5-4,TRBJ2-2,.,CASSLVGSSGELFF
.,TRBV9,TRBJ1-1,.,CASSFSGNTEAFF
.,TRBV14,TRBJ1-2,TRBD1,CASSQDVRGYGYTF
.,TRBV5-1,TRBJ1-6,.,CASRKGEGNSPLHF
.,TRBV29-1,TRBJ2-2,.,CSVVLTANTGELFF
.,TRBV30,TRBJ1-1,.,CAWNRQMNTEAFF
.,TRBV10-2,TRBJ2-2,TRBD2,CASRDSSGGATGELFF
.,TRBV14,TRBJ1-1,TRBD1,CASSPTGATEAFF
few,TRBV24-1,TRBJ2-1,TRBD2,CATSDPGLADSYNEQFF
.,TRBV7-6,TRBJ1-5,.,CASSPGSGNQPQHF
.,TRBV10-3,TRBJ1-6,.,CAISETSSYSPLHF
.,TRBV27,TRBJ1-1,.,CASSLSIWAAMNTEAFF
.,TRBV5-1,TRBJ2-3,.,CASSLGVSSSSTDTQYF
.,TRBV9,TRBJ2-1,TRBD2,CASSQRTSSNNEQFF
.,TRBV5-1,TRBJ2-2,.,CASSLVGRTNTGELFF
.,TRBV6-2/TRBV6-3,TRBJ2-3,.,CASSYLFSTDTQYF
.,TRBV5-1,TRBJ1-1,.,CASSWRTGNTEAFF
.,TRBV29-1,TRBJ2-2,.,CSVNQGGTGELFF